This TCR beta chain comes out of a study of metastatic and nonmetastatic thyroid tumors. Study as a whole: The authors compared repertoires across blood and tumor or nodule tissue from malignant and benign thyroid patients.

Study-wide results and limits: The study reportedly found significantly higher TCR beta diversity in malignant thyroid tumors than benign nodules, in blood and tumor.

Each patient came to thyroid surgery without any prior treatment (of any kind). This clone was seen at least ten times. The antigen remains undetermined. In the authors' workflow: Clinicopathological groups supplied CDR3 differences that were used to build a distant-metastasis classifier for papillary thyroid cancer. MiXCR reprocessed the PCR reads for TCRdb. TCRdb, not the original authors, processed these V and J calls. The sample contains about 25,000 clones, 20% to 25% of which appear only once. V was trimmed by 3 bases and J by 2 bases, leaving 11 bases between them. CDR1 and CDR2 (germline): DFQATT, SNEGSKA (reference sequence). This CDR3 comprises 14 residues.

Sequenced input: blood. This clonotype was obtained from a male donor with papillary thyroid cancer or a benign thyroid nodule (not recorded which). Some clones in this sample may be carry-over from other donors' samples. The chain uses TRBV20-1 and TRBJ2-1; the D gene is possibly TRBD2 (6 bases). CDR3 bases: TGCAGTGCTAGTTCGGGAGCGGCCTACAATGAGCAGTTCTTC. It translates to CSASSGAAYNEQFF.